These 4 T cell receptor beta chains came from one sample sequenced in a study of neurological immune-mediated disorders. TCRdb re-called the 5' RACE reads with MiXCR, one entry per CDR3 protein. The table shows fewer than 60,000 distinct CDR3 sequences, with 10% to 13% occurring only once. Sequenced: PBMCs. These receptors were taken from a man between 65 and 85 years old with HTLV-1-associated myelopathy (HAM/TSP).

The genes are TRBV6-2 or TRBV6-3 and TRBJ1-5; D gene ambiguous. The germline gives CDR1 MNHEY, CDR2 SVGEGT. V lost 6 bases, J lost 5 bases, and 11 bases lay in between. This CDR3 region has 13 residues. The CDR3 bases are TGTGCCAGCAGCAACCAAGGGTATCAGCCCCAGCATTTT. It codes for CASSNQGYQPQHF.

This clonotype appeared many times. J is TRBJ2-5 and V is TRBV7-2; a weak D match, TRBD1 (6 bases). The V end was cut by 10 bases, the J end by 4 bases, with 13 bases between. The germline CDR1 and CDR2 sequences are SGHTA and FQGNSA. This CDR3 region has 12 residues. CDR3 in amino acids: CATRGGGETQYF. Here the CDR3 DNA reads TGTGCCACCCGAGGGGGTGGAGAGACCCAGTACTTC.

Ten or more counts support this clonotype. CDR3 nucleotide sequence: TGCGCCAGCAGCCCCCAATACGCCGAAGGGTACGAGCAGTACTTC. This codes for CASSPQYAEGYEQYF. The chain has TRBV4-3 and TRBJ2-7; no clear D. Germline V gives CDR1 LGHNA, CDR2 YSLEER. The V gene lost 4 bases and the J gene lost 4 bases, with 17 bases spanning the gap. CDR3 length: 15 residues.

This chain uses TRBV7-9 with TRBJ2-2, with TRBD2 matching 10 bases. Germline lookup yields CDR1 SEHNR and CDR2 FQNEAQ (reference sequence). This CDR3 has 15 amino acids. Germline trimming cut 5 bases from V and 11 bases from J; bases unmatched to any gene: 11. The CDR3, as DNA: TGTGCCAGCAGCCCGGGACTAGCGCCCGGCCGAGAGCTGTTTTTT. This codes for CASSPGLAPGRELFF.